This entry describes one TCR beta chain. The CDR3 totals 17 residues. The J segment lost 3 bases and the V segment lost 1 base, leaving 8 bases of the junction unmatched. Germline assignment: CDR1 LNHDA and CDR2 SQIVND (reference sequence). Clones were sequenced by immunoSEQ multiplex PCR, and TCRdb holds only the in-frame ones, with some missing. The profile shows approximately 100,000 clones, approximately 70% of them singletons. The data are from a study of shared clonotypes between healthy human individuals. The TCR comes from a woman aged 25-40 years in good health. The sample consisted of memory CD8+ T cells sorted from blood. Subset meaning: CD45RO+ cells pooled with CCR7-negative TemRA cells. The chain uses TRBV19 and TRBJ1-2, with TRBD1 identical over 10 bases. CDR3 in amino acids: CASSIVWDRGDDYGYTF. CDR3 coding DNA: TGTGCCAGTAGTATAGTCTGGGACAGGGGCGACGACTATGGCTACACCTTC.